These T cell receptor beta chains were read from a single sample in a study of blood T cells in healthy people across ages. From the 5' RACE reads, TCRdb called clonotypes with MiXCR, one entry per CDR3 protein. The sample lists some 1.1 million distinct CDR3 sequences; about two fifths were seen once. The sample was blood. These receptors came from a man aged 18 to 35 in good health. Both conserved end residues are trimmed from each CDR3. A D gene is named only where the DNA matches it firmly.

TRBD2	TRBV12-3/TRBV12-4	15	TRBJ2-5	ASSLWRGADPQETQY
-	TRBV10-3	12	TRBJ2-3	AISESARADTQY
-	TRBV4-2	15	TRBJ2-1	AGSQVAGPSSYNEQF
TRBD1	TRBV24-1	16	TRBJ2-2	ATSAHKGDRGLTGELF
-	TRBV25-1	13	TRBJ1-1	ASSATDLMNTEAF
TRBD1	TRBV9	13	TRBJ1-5	ASSRSGQGNQPQH
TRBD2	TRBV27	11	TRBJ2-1	ASSLWGGDEQF
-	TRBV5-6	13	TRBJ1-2	VSSLKQLGGYGYT
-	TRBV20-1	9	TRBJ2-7	SGGTGYEQY
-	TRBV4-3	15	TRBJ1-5	ASSQDGPTATNQPQH
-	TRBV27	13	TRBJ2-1	ASSLSGGANNEQF
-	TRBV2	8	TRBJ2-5	ASAEETQY
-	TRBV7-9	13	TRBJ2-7	ASSFGTENFYEQY
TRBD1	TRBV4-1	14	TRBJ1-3	ASSQGQGLSGNTIY
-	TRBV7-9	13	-	ASRYGNCTNYEQY
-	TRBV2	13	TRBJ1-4	ASREGVATNEKLF
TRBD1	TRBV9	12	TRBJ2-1	ASSVARQDREQF
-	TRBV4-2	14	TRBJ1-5	ASSQESPGNNQPQH
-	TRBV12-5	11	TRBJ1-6	VSGPGLLSPLH
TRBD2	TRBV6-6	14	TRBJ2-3	ASSYSSGTSQDTQY
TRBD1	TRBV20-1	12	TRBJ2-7	SARQDRGTYEQY
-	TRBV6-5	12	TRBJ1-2	ASSYRGDSRGYT